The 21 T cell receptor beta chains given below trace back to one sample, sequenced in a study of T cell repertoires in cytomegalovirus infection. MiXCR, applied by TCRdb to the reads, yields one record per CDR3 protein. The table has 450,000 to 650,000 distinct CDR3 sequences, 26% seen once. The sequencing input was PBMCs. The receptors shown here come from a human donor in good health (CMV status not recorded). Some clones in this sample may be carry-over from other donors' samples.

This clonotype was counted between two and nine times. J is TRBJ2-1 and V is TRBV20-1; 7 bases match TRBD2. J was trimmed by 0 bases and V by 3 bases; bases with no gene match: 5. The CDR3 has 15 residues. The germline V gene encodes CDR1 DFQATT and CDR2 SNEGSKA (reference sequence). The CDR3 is CSASKAGNSYNEQFF. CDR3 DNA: TGCAGTGCTAGTAAAGCGGGGAACTCCTACAATGAGCAGTTCTTC.

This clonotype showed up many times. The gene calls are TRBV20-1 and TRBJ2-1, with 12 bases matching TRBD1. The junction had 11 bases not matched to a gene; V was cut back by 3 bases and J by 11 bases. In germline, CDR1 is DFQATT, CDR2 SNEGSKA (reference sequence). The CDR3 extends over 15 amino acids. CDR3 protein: CSARPGQGAIHQQFF. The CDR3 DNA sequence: TGCAGTGCTAGGCCGGGACAGGGGGCAATACATCAGCAGTTCTTC.

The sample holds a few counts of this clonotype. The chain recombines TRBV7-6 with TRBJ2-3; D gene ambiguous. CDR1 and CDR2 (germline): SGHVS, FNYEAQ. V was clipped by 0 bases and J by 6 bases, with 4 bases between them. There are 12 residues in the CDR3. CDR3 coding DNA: TGTGCCAGCAGCTTAGCGATGGATACGCAGTATTTT. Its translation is CASSLAMDTQYF.

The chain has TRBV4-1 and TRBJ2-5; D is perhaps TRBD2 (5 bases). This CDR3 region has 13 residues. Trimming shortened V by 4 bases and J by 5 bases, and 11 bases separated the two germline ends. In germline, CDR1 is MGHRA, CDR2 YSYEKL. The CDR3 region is CASSPSAGETQYF. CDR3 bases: TGCGCCAGCAGCCCCTCTGCGGGCGAGACCCAGTACTTC.

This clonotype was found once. The CDR3 loop reads CASSLGNYNSPLHF. The DNA of the CDR3 is TGTGCCAGCAGCTTGGGGAATTATAATTCACCCCTCCACTTT. The chain carries TRBV27 and TRBJ1-6; D unclear. V was cut by 6 bases and J by 4 bases, with 10 bases left in between. CDR3 length equals 14 residues. CDR1 is MNHEY and CDR2 is SMNVEV in the germline V gene (reference sequence).

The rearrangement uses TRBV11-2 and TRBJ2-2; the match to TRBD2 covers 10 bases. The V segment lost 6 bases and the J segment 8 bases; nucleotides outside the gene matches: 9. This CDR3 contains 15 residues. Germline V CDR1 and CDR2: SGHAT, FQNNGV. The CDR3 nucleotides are TGTGCCAGCAGATCTAAACTAGCGGGATCTGGGGAGCTGTTTTTT. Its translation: CASRSKLAGSGELFF.

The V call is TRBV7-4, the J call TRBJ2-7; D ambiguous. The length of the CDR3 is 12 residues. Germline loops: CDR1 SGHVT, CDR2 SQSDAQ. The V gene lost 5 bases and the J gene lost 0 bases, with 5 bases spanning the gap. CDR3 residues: CASSHSSYEQYV. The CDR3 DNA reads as TGTGCCAGCAGCCATAGCTCCTACGAGCAGTACGTC.

CDR3 sequence: CASSQDSIGQGINEKLFF. The CDR3 DNA follows: TGCGCCAGCAGCCAAGATTCTATAGGACAGGGTATTAATGAAAAACTGTTTTTT. The chain combines TRBV4-3 with TRBJ1-4, with TRBD1 matching 8 bases. The CDR3 is 18 amino acids. Per germline, CDR1 LGHNA and CDR2 YSLEER. The V gene end was trimmed by 0 bases and the J gene end by 4 bases; junction bases not matched to a gene: 10.

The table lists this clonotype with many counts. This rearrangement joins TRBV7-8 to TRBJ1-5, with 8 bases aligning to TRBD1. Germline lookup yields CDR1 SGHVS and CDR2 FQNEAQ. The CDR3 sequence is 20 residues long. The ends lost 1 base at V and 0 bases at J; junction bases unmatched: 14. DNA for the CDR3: TGTGCCAGCAGCTTAGTTCGATTTCGACAGGGGCCCTATAGCAATCAGCCCCAGCATTTT. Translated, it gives CASSLVRFRQGPYSNQPQHF.

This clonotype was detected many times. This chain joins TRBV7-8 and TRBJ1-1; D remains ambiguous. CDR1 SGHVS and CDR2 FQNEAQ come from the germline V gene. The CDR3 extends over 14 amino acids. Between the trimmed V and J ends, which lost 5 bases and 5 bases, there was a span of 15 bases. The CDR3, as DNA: TGTGCCAGCAGCCTACCGCGGGTTAGGACTGAAGCTTTCTTT. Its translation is CASSLPRVRTEAFF.

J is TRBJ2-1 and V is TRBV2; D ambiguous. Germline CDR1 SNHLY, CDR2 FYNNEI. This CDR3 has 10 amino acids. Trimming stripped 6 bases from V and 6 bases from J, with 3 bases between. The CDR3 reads CASRTNEQFF. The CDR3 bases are TGTGCCAGCAGGACCAATGAGCAGTTCTTC.

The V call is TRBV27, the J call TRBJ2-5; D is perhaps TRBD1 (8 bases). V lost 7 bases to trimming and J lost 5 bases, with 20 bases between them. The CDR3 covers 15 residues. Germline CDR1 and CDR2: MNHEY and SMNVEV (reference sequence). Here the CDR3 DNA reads TGTGCCAGCATGGGACGGACAGGGCGGGGGGAGACCCAGTACTTC. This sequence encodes CASMGRTGRGETQYF.

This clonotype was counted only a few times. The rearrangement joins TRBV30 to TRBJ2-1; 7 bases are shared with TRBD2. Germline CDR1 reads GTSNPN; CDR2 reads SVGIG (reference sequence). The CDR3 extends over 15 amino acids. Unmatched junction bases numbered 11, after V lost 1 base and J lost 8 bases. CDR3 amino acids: CAWSGGSGNFDEQFF. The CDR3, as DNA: TGTGCCTGGAGTGGCGGGAGCGGGAACTTCGATGAGCAGTTCTTC.

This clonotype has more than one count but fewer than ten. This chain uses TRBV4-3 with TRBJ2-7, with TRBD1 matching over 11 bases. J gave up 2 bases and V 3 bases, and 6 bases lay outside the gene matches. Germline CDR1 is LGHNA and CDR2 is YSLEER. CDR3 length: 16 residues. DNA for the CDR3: TGCGCCAGCAGCCAGGGACAGGGGGGCCCCACCTACGAGCAGTACTTC. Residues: CASSQGQGGPTYEQYF.

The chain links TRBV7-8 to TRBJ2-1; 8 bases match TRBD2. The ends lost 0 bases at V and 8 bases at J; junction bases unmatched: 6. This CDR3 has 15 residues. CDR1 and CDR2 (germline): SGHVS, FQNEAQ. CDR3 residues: CASSLALVAGYEQFF. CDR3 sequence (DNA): TGTGCCAGCAGCTTAGCTTTGGTAGCGGGATATGAGCAGTTCTTC.

The CDR3 DNA sequence: TGTGCCACCAGTGATTTGAAGGAAGGGAAGGAGGAGACCCAGTACTTC. This gives the protein CATSDLKEGKEETQYF. This chain connects TRBV24-1 to TRBJ2-5; D is unresolved. This CDR3 has 16 amino acids. V lost 0 bases and J lost 5, with 15 bases in between. From germline, CDR1 is KGHDR and CDR2 SFDVKD.

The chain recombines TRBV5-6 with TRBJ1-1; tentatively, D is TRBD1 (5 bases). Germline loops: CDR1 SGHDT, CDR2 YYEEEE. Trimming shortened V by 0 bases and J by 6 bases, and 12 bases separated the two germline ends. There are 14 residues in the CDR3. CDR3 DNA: TGTGCCAGCAGCTTGGTTCTCCGGGGGTCTGAAGCTTTCTTT. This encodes CASSLVLRGSEAFF. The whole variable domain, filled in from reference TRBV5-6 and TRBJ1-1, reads DAGVTQSPTHLIKTRGQQVTLRCSPKSGHDTVSWYQQALGQGPQFIFQYYEEEERQRGNFPDRFSGHQFPNYSSELNVNALLLGDSALYLCASSLVLRGSEAFFGQGTRLTVV.

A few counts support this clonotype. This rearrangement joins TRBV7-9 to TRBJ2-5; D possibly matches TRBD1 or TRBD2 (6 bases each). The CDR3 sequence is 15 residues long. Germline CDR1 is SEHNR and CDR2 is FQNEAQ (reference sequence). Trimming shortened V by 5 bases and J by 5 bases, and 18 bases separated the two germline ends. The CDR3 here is CASSPNRERVETQYF. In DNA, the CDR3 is TGTGCCAGCAGCCCAAACAGGGAGCGGGTGGAGACCCAGTACTTC.

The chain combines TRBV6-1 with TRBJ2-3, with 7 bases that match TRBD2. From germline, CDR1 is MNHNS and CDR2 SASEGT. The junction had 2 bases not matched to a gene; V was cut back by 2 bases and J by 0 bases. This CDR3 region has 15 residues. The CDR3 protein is CASSEYSGSTDTQYF. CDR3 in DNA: TGTGCCAGCAGTGAATATAGCGGGAGCACAGATACGCAGTATTTT.

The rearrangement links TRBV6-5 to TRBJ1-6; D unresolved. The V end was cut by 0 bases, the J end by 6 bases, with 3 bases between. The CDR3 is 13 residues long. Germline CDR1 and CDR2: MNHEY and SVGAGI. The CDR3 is CASSYSSNSPLHF. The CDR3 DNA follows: TGTGCCAGCAGTTACTCGTCTAATTCACCCCTCCACTTT.

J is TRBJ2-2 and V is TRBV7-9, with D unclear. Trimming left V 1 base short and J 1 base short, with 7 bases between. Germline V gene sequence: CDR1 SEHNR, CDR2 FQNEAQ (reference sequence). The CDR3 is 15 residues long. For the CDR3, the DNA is TGTGCCAGCAGCTTAGGCGAGCTGAACACCGGGGAGCTGTTTTTT. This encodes CASSLGELNTGELFF.